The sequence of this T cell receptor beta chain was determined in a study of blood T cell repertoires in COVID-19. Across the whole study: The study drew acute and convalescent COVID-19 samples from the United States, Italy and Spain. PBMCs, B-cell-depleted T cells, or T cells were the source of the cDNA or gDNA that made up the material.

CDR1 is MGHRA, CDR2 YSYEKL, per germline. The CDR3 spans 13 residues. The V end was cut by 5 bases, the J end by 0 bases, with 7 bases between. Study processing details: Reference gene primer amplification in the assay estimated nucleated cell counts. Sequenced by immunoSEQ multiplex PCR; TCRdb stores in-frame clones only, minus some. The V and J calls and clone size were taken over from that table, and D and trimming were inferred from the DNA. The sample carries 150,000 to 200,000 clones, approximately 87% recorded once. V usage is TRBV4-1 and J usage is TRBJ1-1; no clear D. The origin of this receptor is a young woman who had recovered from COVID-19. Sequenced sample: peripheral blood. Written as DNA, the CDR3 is TGCGCCAGCAGCACAAACATGAACACTGAAGCTTTCTTT. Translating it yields CASSTNMNTEAFF.